This TCR beta chain was retrieved from a study of blood T cell repertoires in COVID-19. The overall study: The United States, Italy and Spain supplied acute and convalescent COVID-19 samples.

The CDR3 spans 15 residues. CDR1 is MNHEY, CDR2 SMNVEV, per germline (reference sequence). Between the trimmed V and J ends, which lost 7 bases and 0 bases, there was a span of 15 bases. Participants' reported clinical history set cohort assignment. Profiled with immunoSEQ multiplex PCR; TCRdb holds only in-frame clones, not every one. Among 400,000 to 500,000 clones, approximately 87% were seen once, and the ten largest hold over 1.5%. Specimen: PBMCs or T cells enriched from blood (not recorded which). The source of this sequence is a woman aged 40 to 50 who had recovered from COVID-19. This chain joins TRBV27 and TRBJ1-2, with D perhaps matching TRBD1 (6 bases). Written as DNA, the CDR3 is TGTGCCAGCAAACCTAGGGGGATCACTAACTATGGCTACACCTTC. Residues: CASKPRGITNYGYTF.